The clone carrying this T cell receptor beta chain came up a few times. The antigen is not known. The CD4+ fraction was divided into a CD45RA+ naive subset and a CD45RA-negative memory subset. Method: immunoSEQ multiplex PCR; TCRdb's copy keeps in-frame clones and lacks some. The sample yields some 1 million clones, around 74% seen once. These data come from a study of shared clonotypes between healthy human individuals. Whole-study findings and limits: The study sampled only blood, and tissue repertoires likely differ. The small donor group covered limited genetic and exposure diversity. Memory subsets generally showed smaller estimated richness than naive subsets did.

This sequence originates from a young man in good health. The specimen sequenced was memory CD4+ T cells sorted from blood. Subset defined: CD45RA-negative fraction.

As DNA, the CDR3 is TGTGCCAGCAGCCGCCTAGGGCAGGTTGATCAGCCCCAGCATTTT. Translation gives CASSRLGQVDQPQHF. V is TRBV7-8 and J is TRBJ1-5; unclear D gene. Germline CDR1 is SGHVS and CDR2 is FQNEAQ. This CDR3 has 15 residues. V lost 5 bases and J 5 bases, leaving 16 bases between the germline ends.